The 9 T cell receptor beta chains below all came from one sample that was sequenced in a study of CD8+ T cells in alopecia areata. Markers used for sorting pooled cutaneous lymph node cells were CD4, CD8alpha, NKG2D, NKG2ACE and others. Reverse transcription of extracted RNA yielded cDNA, which provided the sequencing template. Only in-frame clones appear in the TCRdb table, and some are missing; sequencing was by immunoSEQ multiplex PCR. The profile covers 270,000 or so clones, none occurring a single time. The sample consisted of CD4+ T cells sorted from a lymph node. These receptors all stem from a C3H/HeJ mouse with alopecia areata. This strain has MHC haplotype H2-k.

This clone was seen a handful of times. Germline and genes: mouse. The CDR3 goes on 3 residues after the read ends, and that part is filled in from the germline J gene. This same CDR3 is encoded by further DNA sequences in the sample. The V call is TRBV19, the J call TRBJ1-6; 9 nucleotides match TRBD1. TRBJ1-6 has ORF status, its function being uncertain. CDR1 is FNHDT, CDR2 SITEND, per germline (reference sequence). V lost 6 bases, J lost 3 bases, and 4 bases stayed unmatched. This CDR3 comprises 15 residues. The sequenced CDR3 bases are TGTGCCAGCACCCCGGGACAGGGCTATAATTCGCCC. Translated: CASTPGQGYNSP. The entire CDR3 protein is CASTPGQGYNSPLYF.

This clone was detected a few times. Genes and germline are mouse. The CDR3 extends 4 residues past the end of the read, so its final part is completed from the germline J gene. The chain recombines TRBV31 with TRBJ2-7; the match to TRBD1 covers 9 bases. Germline CDR1 GKSSPN, CDR2 SITVG. The CDR3 consists of 13 residues. V shed 5 bases, J shed 0 bases, and the junction held 2 bases outside the gene matches. The CDR3 is CAWDRGSSYEQYF. CDR3 DNA (partial): TGTGCCTGGGACAGGGGGAGCTCCTAT.

In the case of this clone: Gene labels here are mouse ones. The sequence runs out 4 residues before the end of the CDR3; the remainder is reconstructed from the germline J gene. This sequence joins TRBV5 and TRBJ2-2, with TRBD2 matching over 8 bases. The J segment lost 1 base and the V segment lost 2 bases, leaving 3 bases of the junction unmatched. Germline V gene lookup returns CDR1 LGHNA and CDR2 YNLKQL (reference sequence). This CDR3 spans 16 amino acids. The CDR3 bases that were read are TGTGCCAGCAGCCAATACTGGGGGCAAAACACCGGG. Protein sequence: CASSQYWGQNTG. The full-length CDR3 reads as CASSQYWGQNTGQLYF.

A remark on this clone: A much larger clonotype is one base distant, so this may be a read error. Genes and germline are mouse. The read falls 4 residues short of the CDR3 end, and the missing part is taken from the germline J gene. Other DNA sequences of this sample code for an identical CDR3. The chain uses TRBV19 and TRBJ1-2; a possible D gene is TRBD1 (6 bases). This CDR3 comprises 13 residues. Deletions cut 7 bases from V and 0 bases from J, with 10 bases between. Germline V lookup: CDR1 FNHDT, CDR2 SITEND (reference sequence). The CDR3 here is CASSGTTNSDYTF. The sequenced CDR3 bases are TGTGCCAGCTCCGGGACAACAAACTCC. Full variable domain (outside the CDR3, taken from reference TRBV19 and TRBJ1-2): GGIITQTPKFLIGQEGQKLTLKCQQNFNHDTMYWYRQDSGKGLRLIYYSITENDLQKGDLSEGYDASREKKSSFSLTVTSAQKNEMAVFLCASSGTTNSDYTFGSGTRLLVI.

This clone was seen only a few times. The listed genes are named as in mouse. The CDR3 goes on 4 residues after the read ends, and that part is filled in from the germline J gene. The chain has TRBV1 and TRBJ2-1; 7 nucleotides agree with TRBD1. V was pared by 2 bases and J by 3 bases, with 4 bases of the junction left unmatched. The CDR3 is 15 amino acids. Germline loops: CDR1 NSQYPW, CDR2 LRSPGD (reference sequence). CDR3 amino acids: CTCSAPWDSYAEQFF. The CDR3 bases that were read are TGCACCTGCAGTGCACCTTGGGACAGCTATGCT.

About this clone: Genes and germline come from the mouse. The read comes to an end 4 residues before the CDR3 does, leaving the germline J gene to fill in the end. The rearrangement uses TRBV31 and TRBJ2-2, with D tentatively TRBD1 (6 bases). The germline gives CDR1 GKSSPN, CDR2 SITVG. Trimming left V 3 bases short and J 4 bases short, with 12 bases between. The CDR3 runs 14 residues. The DNA read from the CDR3 is TGTGCCTGGAGCTCCGGGACAATCACCGGG. Its protein is CAWSSGTITG. The CDR3 in its entirety is CAWSSGTITGQLYF.

In this sample, this clone turned up a few times. Any gene name here is a mouse gene name. The read halts 4 residues ahead of the CDR3 end, with the missing end drawn from the germline J gene. V is TRBV5 and J is TRBJ2-5; TRBD2 aligns across 12 bases. Germline V gene lookup returns CDR1 LGHNA and CDR2 YNLKQL (reference sequence). The CDR3 contains 18 residues. CDR3 loop: CASSQDLRLGGRGDTQYF. Incomplete CDR3 DNA: TGTGCCAGCAGCCAAGATCTTCGACTGGGGGGGCGAGGGGAC.

On this clone: Gene names and germline refer to mouse. The CDR3 is cut off 4 residues early in the read; its end comes from the germline J gene. The V and J genes are TRBV1 and TRBJ1-2; TRBD1 is a possible D gene (6 bases). V dropped 0 bases and J dropped 3 bases, with 11 bases sitting between them. Per the germline V gene, CDR1 is NSQYPW and CDR2 is LRSPGD (reference sequence). The CDR3 runs to 15 residues. The CDR3 spells CTCSADGGGDSDYTF. Partial CDR3 DNA: TGCACCTGCAGTGCAGATGGAGGGGGGGACTCC.

This clone was detected a few times. Gene and germline names: mouse. The read finishes 4 residues shy of the CDR3 end, and the germline J gene is used to complete it. V gene TRBV19 combines with J gene TRBJ2-1; TRBD1 aligns across 7 bases. The J segment lost 4 bases and the V segment lost 5 bases, leaving 3 bases of the junction unmatched. There are 13 residues in the CDR3. In germline, CDR1 is FNHDT, CDR2 SITEND (reference sequence). The sequenced part of the CDR3 DNA is TGTGCCAGCAGATCGGGACAGTATGCT. The encoded protein is CASRSGQYA. From start to end, the CDR3 is CASRSGQYAEQFF.